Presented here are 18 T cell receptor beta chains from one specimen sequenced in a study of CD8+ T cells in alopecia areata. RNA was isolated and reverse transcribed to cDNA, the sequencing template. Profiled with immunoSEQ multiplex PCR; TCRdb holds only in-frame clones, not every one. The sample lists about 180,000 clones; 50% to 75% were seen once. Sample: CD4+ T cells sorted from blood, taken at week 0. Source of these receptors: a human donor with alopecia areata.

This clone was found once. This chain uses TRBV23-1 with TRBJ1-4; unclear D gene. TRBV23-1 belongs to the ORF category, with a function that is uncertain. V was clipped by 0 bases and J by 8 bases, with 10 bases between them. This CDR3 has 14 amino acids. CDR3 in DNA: TGCGCCAGCAGTCAATCAGGGCGTGGGGAAAAACTGTTTTTT. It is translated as CASSQSGRGEKLFF.

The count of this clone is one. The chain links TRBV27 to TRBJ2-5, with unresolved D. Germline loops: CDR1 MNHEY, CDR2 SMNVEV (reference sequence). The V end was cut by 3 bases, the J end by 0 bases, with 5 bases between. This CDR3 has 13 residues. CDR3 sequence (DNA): TGTGCCAGCAGTTTTGGGTACCAAGAGACCCAGTACTTC. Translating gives CASSFGYQETQYF.

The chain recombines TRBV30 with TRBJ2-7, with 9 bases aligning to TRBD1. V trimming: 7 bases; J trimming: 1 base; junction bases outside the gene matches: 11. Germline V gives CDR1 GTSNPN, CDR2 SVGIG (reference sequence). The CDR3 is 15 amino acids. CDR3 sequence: CAYTTPGQGSYEQYF. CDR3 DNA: TGTGCCTACACTACCCCGGGACAGGGATCCTACGAGCAGTACTTC.

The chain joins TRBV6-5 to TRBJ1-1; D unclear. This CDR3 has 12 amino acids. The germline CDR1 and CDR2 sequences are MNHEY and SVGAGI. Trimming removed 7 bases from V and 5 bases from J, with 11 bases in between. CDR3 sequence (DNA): TGTGCCAGCACAACGATAGGGACTGAAGCTTTCTTT. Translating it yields CASTTIGTEAFF.

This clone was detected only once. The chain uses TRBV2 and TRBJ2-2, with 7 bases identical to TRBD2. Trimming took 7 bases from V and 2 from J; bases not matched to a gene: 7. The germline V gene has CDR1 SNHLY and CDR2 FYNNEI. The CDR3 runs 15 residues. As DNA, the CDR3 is TGTGCCAGCAATCTAGCGGCCATAAACACCGGGGAGCTGTTTTTT. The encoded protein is CASNLAAINTGELFF.

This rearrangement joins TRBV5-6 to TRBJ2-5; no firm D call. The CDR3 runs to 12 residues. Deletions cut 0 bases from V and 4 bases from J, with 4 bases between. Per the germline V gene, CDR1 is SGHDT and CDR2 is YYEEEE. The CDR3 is CASSLVPETQYF. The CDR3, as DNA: TGTGCCAGCAGCTTGGTTCCAGAGACCCAGTACTTC.

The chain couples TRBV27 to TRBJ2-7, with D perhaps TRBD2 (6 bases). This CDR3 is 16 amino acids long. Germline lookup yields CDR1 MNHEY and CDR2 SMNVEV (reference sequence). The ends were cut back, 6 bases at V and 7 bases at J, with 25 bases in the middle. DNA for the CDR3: TGTGCCAGCAGGAATAGAATGGGGAGGAACGCTGTTGAGCAGTACTTC. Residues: CASRNRMGRNAVEQYF.

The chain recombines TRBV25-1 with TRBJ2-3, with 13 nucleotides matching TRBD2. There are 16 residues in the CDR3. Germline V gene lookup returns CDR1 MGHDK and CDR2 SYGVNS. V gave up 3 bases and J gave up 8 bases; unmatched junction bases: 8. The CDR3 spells CASSDRTSGGGGTQYF. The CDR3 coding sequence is TGTGCCAGCAGTGACCGGACTAGCGGGGGAGGTGGTACGCAGTATTTT.

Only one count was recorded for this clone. Here the CDR3 reads CASSIRTGTVTNEKLFF. CDR3 nucleotide sequence: TGTGCCAGCAGCATACGCACCGGGACAGTCACTAATGAAAAACTGTTTTTT. This chain links TRBV5-4 with TRBJ1-4, with 7 bases lining up with TRBD1. This CDR3 is built from 17 residues. V trimming: 4 bases; J trimming: 2 bases; junction bases outside the gene matches: 11. Germline assignment: CDR1 SGHNT and CDR2 YYREEE (reference sequence). Based on the CDR3 plus reference TRBV5-4 and TRBJ1-4, the full variable domain is ETGVTQSPTHLIKTRGQQVTLRCSSQSGHNTVSWYQQALGQGPQFIFQYYREEENGRGNFPPRFSGLQFPNYSSELNVNALELDDSALYLCASSIRTGTVTNEKLFFGSGTQLSVL.

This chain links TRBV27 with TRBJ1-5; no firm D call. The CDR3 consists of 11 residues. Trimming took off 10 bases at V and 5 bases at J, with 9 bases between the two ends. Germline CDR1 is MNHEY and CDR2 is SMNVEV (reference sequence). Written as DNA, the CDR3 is TGTGCCACCAAACGGGATCAGCCCCAGCATTTT. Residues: CATKRDQPQHF.

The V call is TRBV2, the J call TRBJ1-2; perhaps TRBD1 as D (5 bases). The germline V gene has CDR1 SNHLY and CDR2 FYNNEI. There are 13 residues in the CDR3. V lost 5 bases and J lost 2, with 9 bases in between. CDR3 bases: TGTGCCAGCAGTTATGGGGGGAACTATGGCTACACCTTC. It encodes CASSYGGNYGYTF. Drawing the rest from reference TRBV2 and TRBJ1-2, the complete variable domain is EPEVTQTPSHQVTQMGQEVILRCVPISNHLYFYWYRQILGQKVEFLVSFYNNEISEKSEIFDDQFSVERPDGSNFTLKIRSTKLEDSAMYFCASSYGGNYGYTFGSGTRLTVV.

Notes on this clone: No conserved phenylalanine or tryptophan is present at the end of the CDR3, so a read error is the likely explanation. The CDR3 protein is CAWSVQENNYGYTS. The CDR3 DNA reads TGTGCCTGGAGTGTACAAGAGAATAACTATGGCTACACCTCC. This chain links TRBV30 with TRBJ1-2; D is uncertain. The CDR3 runs 14 residues. Germline loops: CDR1 GTSNPN, CDR2 SVGIG (reference sequence). V was pared by 0 bases and J by 1 base, with 9 bases between.

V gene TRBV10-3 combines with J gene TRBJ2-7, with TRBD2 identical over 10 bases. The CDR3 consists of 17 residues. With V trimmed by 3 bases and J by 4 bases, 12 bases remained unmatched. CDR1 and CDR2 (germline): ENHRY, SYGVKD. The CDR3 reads CAISDHPGLAEDYEQYF. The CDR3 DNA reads TGTGCCATCAGTGACCACCCTGGACTAGCGGAGGATTACGAGCAGTACTTC.

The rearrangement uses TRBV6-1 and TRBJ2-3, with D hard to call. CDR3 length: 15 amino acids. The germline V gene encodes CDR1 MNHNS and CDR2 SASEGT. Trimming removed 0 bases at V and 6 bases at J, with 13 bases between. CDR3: CASSEARSLGDTQYF. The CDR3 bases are TGTGCCAGCAGTGAAGCTCGGAGCTTAGGCGATACGCAGTATTTT.

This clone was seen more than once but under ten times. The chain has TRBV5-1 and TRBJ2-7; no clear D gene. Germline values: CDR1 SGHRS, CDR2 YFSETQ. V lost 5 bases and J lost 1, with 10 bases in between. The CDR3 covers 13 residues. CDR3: CASRLGTSYEQYF. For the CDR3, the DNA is TGCGCCAGCAGGCTAGGAACGTCCTACGAGCAGTACTTC. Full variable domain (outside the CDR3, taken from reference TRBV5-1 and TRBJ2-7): KAGVTQTPRYLIKTRGQQVTLSCSPISGHRSVSWYQQTPGQGLQFLFEYFSETQRNKGNFPGRFSGRQFSNSRSEMNVSTLELGDSALYLCASRLGTSYEQYFGPGTRLTVT.

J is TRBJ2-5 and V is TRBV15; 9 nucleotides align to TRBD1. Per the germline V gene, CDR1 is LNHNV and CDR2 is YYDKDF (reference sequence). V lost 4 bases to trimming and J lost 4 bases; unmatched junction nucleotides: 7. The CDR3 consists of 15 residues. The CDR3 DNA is TGTGCCACCAGCAAAACAGGGGGCAAGAGAGAGACCCAGTACTTC. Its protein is CATSKTGGKRETQYF.

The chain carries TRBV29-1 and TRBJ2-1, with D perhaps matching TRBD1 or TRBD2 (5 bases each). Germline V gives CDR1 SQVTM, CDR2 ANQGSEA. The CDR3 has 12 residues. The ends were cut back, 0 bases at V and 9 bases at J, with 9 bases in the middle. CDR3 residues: CSVEESGTEQFF. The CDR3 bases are TGCAGCGTTGAAGAGTCGGGGACTGAGCAGTTCTTC.

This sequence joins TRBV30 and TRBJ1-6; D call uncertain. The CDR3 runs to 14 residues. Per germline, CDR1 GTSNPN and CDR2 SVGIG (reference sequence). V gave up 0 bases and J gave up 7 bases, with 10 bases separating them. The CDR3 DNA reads TGTGCCTGGAGTGTAACGGGAGGGAATTCACCCCTCCACTTT. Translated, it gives CAWSVTGGNSPLHF. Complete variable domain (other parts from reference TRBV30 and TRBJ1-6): SQTIHQWPATLVQPVGSPLSLECTVEGTSNPNLYWYRQAAGRGLQLLFYSVGIGQISSEVPQNLSASRPQDRQFILSSKKLLLSDSGFYLCAWSVTGGNSPLHFGNGTRLTVT.